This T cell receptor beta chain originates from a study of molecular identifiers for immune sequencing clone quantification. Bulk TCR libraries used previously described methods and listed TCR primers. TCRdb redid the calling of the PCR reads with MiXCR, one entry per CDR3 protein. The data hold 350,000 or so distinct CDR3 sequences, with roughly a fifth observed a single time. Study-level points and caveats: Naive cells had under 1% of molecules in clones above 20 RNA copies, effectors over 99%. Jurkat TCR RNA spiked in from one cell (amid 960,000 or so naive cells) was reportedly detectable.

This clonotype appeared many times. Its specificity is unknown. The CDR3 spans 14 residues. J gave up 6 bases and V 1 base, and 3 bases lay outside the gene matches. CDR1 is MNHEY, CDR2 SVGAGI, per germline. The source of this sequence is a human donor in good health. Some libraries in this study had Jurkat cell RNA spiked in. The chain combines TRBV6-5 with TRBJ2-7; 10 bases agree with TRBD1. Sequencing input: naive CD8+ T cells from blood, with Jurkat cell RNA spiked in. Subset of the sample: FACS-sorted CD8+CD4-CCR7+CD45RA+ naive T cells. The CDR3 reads CASSYWGTGAEQYF. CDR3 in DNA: TGTGCCAGCAGTTACTGGGGGACAGGGGCCGAGCAGTACTTC.